This T cell receptor beta chain is drawn from a study of blood T cell repertoires in COVID-19. Measured with immunoSEQ multiplex PCR; TCRdb has only the in-frame clones, and not every one. The table shows 210,000 or so clones, with approximately 82% occurring only once. J lost 7 bases, V lost 6 bases, and 12 bases had no gene match. The CDR3 loop spans 16 amino acids. Germline loops: CDR1 SGHAT, CDR2 FQNNGV. The sequencing sample was made of peripheral blood. This chain joins TRBV11-2 and TRBJ2-1; 10 positions agree with TRBD2. The TCR originated in a woman aged 40 to 50 with acute or convalescent COVID-19. CDR3: CASRPSTSGNWNEQFF. DNA for the CDR3: TGTGCCAGCAGACCGAGCACTAGCGGGAACTGGAATGAGCAGTTCTTC.